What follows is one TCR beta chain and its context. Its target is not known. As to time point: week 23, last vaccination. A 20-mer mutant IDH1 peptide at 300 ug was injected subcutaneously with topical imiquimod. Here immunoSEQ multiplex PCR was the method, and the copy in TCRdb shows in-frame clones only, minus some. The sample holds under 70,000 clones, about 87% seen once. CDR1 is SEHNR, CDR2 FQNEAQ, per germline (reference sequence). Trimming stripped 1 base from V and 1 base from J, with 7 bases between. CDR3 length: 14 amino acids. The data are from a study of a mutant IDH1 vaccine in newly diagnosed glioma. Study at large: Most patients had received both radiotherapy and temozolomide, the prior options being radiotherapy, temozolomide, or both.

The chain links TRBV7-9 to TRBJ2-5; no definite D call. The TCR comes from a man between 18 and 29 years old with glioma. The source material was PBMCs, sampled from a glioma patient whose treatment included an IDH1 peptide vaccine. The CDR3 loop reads CASSLEQIQETQYF. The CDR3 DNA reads TGTGCCAGCAGCTTAGAACAAATCCAAGAGACCCAGTACTTC.